This T cell receptor (beta chain) was recorded in a study of glioma-infiltrating T cells. Findings and caveats of the study: Very few CDR3 sequences were shared between tissue and blood.

A remark on this clonotype: Its antigen remains unknown.

The CDR3 spans 19 residues. Germline CDR1 and CDR2: MNHNY and SVGAGI (reference sequence). V was shortened by 2 bases and J by 2 bases, with 22 bases between the two germline ends. The iRepertoire nested amplicon-rescue multiplex PCR amplified TCR alpha and beta CDR3s from RNA. One-step reverse transcription and amplification started from about 100-400 ng of tissue mRNA or PBMC total RNA. TCRdb re-called the multiplex PCR reads through MiXCR, storing one row per CDR3 protein. The sample comprises about 130,000 distinct CDR3 sequences, roughly 24% of which are singletons, and about 16% rests with the top ten.

The V call is TRBV6-6, the J call TRBJ2-1, with D possibly TRBD2 on 5 matching bases. This clonotype was sampled from a human donor with low-grade glioma or glioblastoma, undergoing nonglioma brain surgery, or in good health (not recorded which). Input material: glioma tissue, nonneoplastic brain tissue, or PBMCs (not recorded which). CDR3 DNA sequence: TGTGCCAGCAGTTACCACGATAGTGGGGTAAAGGGAGCCTACAATGAGCAGTTCTTC. Encoded protein: CASSYHDSGVKGAYNEQFF.